Here is one T cell receptor beta chain with its context. Its cognate antigen has yet to be identified. Within one base of it there is no much larger clone, and no base qualities were kept. This entry comes from a study of OX40 agonist ivuxolimab in advanced cancers. The study in broad terms: The costimulatory receptor OX40 (CD134) was targeted by ivuxolimab, a fully human IgG2 agonistic monoclonal antibody. The dose-escalation cohort was around 83% male with a mean age of about 54 years, ranging from 23 to 79. Partial responses occurred in three dose-escalation patients, of whom one had hepatocellular carcinoma and two had cutaneous melanoma. Patients were allowed to have had prior anti-PD-1, anti-PD-L1 or anti-CTLA-4 therapy, and 30% to 40% of the dose-escalation patients had previously received checkpoint inhibitors. The paper describes the monotherapy dose-escalation part (N of about 52 patients) of the phase I trial of ivuxolimab. Intravenous ivuxolimab was administered to patients every 2 weeks at six dose levels: 0.01, 0.1, 0.3, 1.5, 3 and 10 mg/kg. Of the approximately 54 patients in dose escalation, about 20 had hepatocellular carcinoma, approximately 15 had melanoma, 9 had renal cell carcinoma and 9 had head and neck cancer. The point of sequencing TCRbeta in the periphery was to test whether ivuxolimab changed TCR sequence diversity and drove clonal T-cell expansion. Findings and caveats that apply to the study as a whole: Low levels of normalized T-cell clonal expansion were also seen in some patients who did not respond. In the 0.1-3.0 mg/kg groups, partial responders had among the lowest normalized peripheral clonal expansion, particularly in CD8+ T cells. At doses of 0.1 to 3.0 mg/kg, clonal expansion of both CD4+ and CD8+ blood T cells was observed from baseline to week 6. After ivuxolimab, more expanded clones were found on average in CD8+ T cells than in CD4+ T cells. Which antigens the clonally expanded peripheral T cells were specific for was not determined.

Genomic DNA was extracted from sorted cells for sequencing of the TCRbeta CDR3 region. The immunoSEQ Assay was used for sequencing of TCRbeta CDR3 regions. TCRdb limited this immuneACCESS table to in-frame rearrangements with V and J called. A share of clones is missing; checked studies link under half to unresolved V genes, and the rest is unexplained. This sample gives approximately 94,000 clones in total; approximately 90% of them show up just once. The top ten clones comprise about 0.51% of the sample. Patients with autoimmune disease history or receiving systemic immunosuppression were excluded from the trial. Peripheral blood for TCR sequencing was drawn from every dose cohort at baseline, at cycle 4 day 1 and at cycle 7 day 1. The samples were taken from a phase I, first-in-human, multicenter, open-label dose-escalation trial of ivuxolimab. Adults with locally advanced or metastatic melanoma, renal cell carcinoma, hepatocellular carcinoma or head and neck squamous cell carcinoma were enrolled in the trial. Before TCR sequencing, CD4+ T cells and CD8+ T cells from peripheral blood were sorted into separate populations.

Inclusive of the bounding cysteine and phenylalanine, the CDR3 is 14 residues long. Only the CDR3 DNA stays, 42 bases, in frame from base 1. According to the germline V gene, CDR1 reads SQVTM and CDR2 reads ANQGSEA. V gives up 5 bases and J gives up 2 bases, and the segment between their germline ends measures 15 bases. Here the chain combines TRBV29-1 and TRBJ1-2, and TRBD1 may be the D gene, going by 5 matching bases. This specimen consisted of CD4+ or CD8+ T cells sorted from blood, obtained in a trial of the OX40 agonist ivuxolimab. The receptor's source is an adult with an advanced solid tumor such as melanoma, head and neck, liver or kidney cancer. The DNA sequence follows: TGCAGCGTTCCGATTGGGGGACTGAACTATGGCTACACCTTC. Protein translation: CSVPIGGLNYGYTF. Reference TRBV29-1 and TRBJ1-2 proteins supply the regions before and after the CDR3; the full variable domain is: SAVISQKPSRDICQRGTSLTIQCQVDSQVTMMFWYRQQPGQSLTLIATANQGSEATYESGFVIDKFPISRPNLTFSTLTVSNMSPEDSSIYLCSVPIGGLNYGYTFGSGTRLTVV.